The clone carrying this T cell receptor beta chain was detected ten times or more. Its specificity is unknown. The sample comes from a study of T cells in Graves' hyperthyroidism and ophthalmopathy. Study summary: Blood was drawn when the patient was first diagnosed and still untreated.

Study observations and caveats: The majority of expanded thyroid clonotypes above 0.001 also appeared in blood.

Patients aged 18 to 65 had newly diagnosed hyperthyroidism of under 2 months' duration. It was at first hyperthyroidism diagnosis, before any ophthalmopathy symptoms, that the blood sample was taken. CDR3 size: 13 residues. Trimming left V 1 base short and J 3 bases short, with 7 bases between. Using RNA transcripts as the source, TCR beta CDR3 regions were amplified. TCR CDR3 underwent first-round RT-PCR with the HTBI primer set. One entry per CDR3 protein results from TCRdb running MiXCR on the multiplex PCR reads. The sample has about 280,000 distinct CDR3 sequences, 25% seen once. The sequence was obtained from a middle-aged man with Graves' hyperthyroidism that later progressed to Graves' ophthalmopathy. The rearrangement joins TRBV12-3 or TRBV12-4 to TRBJ2-7; perhaps D is TRBD1 or TRBD2 (5 bases each). What was sequenced was blood. CDR3 residues: CASSLGDGYEQYF. The CDR3 nucleotides read TGTGCCAGCAGTTTAGGGGACGGCTACGAGCAGTACTTC.